The 24 T cell receptor beta chains reported below all come from one sample, sequenced in a study of identical twins. In TCRdb, the 5' RACE reads were re-called with MiXCR into one record per CDR3 protein. Among 540,000 or so distinct CDR3 sequences listed, 20% to 25% were seen once. These same data were also listed under a study on yellow fever vaccine responses in identical twins.

The specimen was CD4+ T cells sorted from blood. These receptors were obtained from a woman younger than 30 in good health.

This clonotype was counted between two and nine times. The V gene is TRBV3-1, the J gene TRBJ2-4, with D hard to call. Germline CDR1 and CDR2: LGHDT and YNNKEL (reference sequence). Trimming removed 2 bases at V and 9 bases at J, with 14 bases between. The CDR3 totals 14 residues. The CDR3 reads CASSQHGQGGIQYF. The CDR3 DNA is TGTGCCAGCAGCCAACACGGCCAAGGCGGCATTCAGTACTTC.

The chain recombines TRBV20-1 with TRBJ2-2; 9 bases are shared with TRBD2. J was trimmed by 6 bases and V by 6 bases; bases with no gene match: 8. This CDR3 is 14 amino acids long. CDR1 and CDR2 from the germline V gene are DFQATT and SNEGSKA (reference sequence). The CDR3 DNA sequence: TGCAGTGCCCCTAGGCTAGCGGGGTCCGGGGAGCTGTTTTTT. Translated: CSAPRLAGSGELFF.

This chain connects TRBV10-3 to TRBJ2-3; D possibly matches TRBD1 or TRBD2 (6 bases each). Trimming shortened V by 5 bases and J by 3 bases, and 15 bases separated the two germline ends. CDR1 and CDR2 from the germline V gene are ENHRY and SYGVKD. The CDR3 sequence is 15 residues long. The DNA for the CDR3 is TGTGCCATCAGTACACGACAGGAGGGGACAGATACGCAGTATTTT. Its protein product is CAISTRQEGTDTQYF.

In this sample, this clonotype turned up a few times. This chain joins TRBV5-6 and TRBJ1-1; perhaps TRBD1 as D (6 bases). Trimming shortened V by 1 base and J by 7 bases, and 14 bases separated the two germline ends. Germline CDR1 is SGHDT and CDR2 is YYEEEE. The CDR3 extends over 14 amino acids. The CDR3, as DNA: TGTGCCAGCAGCTTGCGGACAGCGAATCATGAAGCTTTCTTT. Its protein product is CASSLRTANHEAFF.

The chain employs TRBV7-9 and TRBJ2-7; 10 bases fit TRBD2. The V segment lost 4 bases and the J segment 3 bases; nucleotides outside the gene matches: 6. Germline CDR1 reads SEHNR; CDR2 reads FQNEAQ (reference sequence). The CDR3 is 15 residues long. CDR3 sequence: CASSSDSGRFYEQYF. In nucleotides, the CDR3 is TGTGCCAGCAGCTCGGATAGCGGGAGGTTCTACGAGCAGTACTTC.

This clonotype was found a few times. J is TRBJ1-1 and V is TRBV12-3 or TRBV12-4; 7 positions match TRBD1. CDR3 length: 14 residues. V trimming: 6 bases; J trimming: 5 bases; junction bases outside the gene matches: 9. The CDR3 protein is CASRLQGLETEAFF. The CDR3 nucleotides are TGTGCCAGCAGATTACAGGGGTTGGAAACTGAAGCTTTCTTT.

This clonotype was counted only a few times. V and J are TRBV25-1 and TRBJ2-1, with 13 bases lining up with TRBD2. The length of the CDR3 is 18 residues. J gave up 5 bases and V 10 bases, and 17 bases lay outside the gene matches. CDR1 is MGHDK and CDR2 is SYGVNS in the germline V gene. The CDR3 DNA is TGTGCCACCACACACACACTAGCGGGAGGGCCGGTAGACAATGAGCAGTTCTTC. Residues: CATTHTLAGGPVDNEQFF.

This clonotype was detected only a few times. The genes are TRBV18 and TRBJ1-6, with TRBD1 identical over 7 bases. The ends lost 4 bases at V and 6 bases at J; junction bases unmatched: 3. Germline V gives CDR1 KGHSH, CDR2 LQKENI. The CDR3 sequence is 14 residues long. CDR3 sequence (DNA): TGTGCCAGCTCACGACAGGGCATTAATTCACCCCTCCACTTT. It translates to CASSRQGINSPLHF.

The chain uses TRBV11-2 and TRBJ1-4, with TRBD1 as a possible D gene (5 bases). The V gene lost 5 bases and the J gene lost 13 bases, with 14 bases spanning the gap. The CDR3 consists of 12 residues. Germline CDR1 is SGHAT and CDR2 is FQNNGV. CDR3 nucleotides: TGTGCCAGCAGCCTATCAGGGTGGGGACTGTTTTTT. Translating it yields CASSLSGWGLFF.

The chain uses TRBV5-1 and TRBJ1-1, with 12 nucleotides matching TRBD1. Germline CDR1 and CDR2: SGHRS and YFSETQ. Trimming took 1 base from V and 2 from J; bases not matched to a gene: 12. This CDR3 contains 19 residues. The CDR3 sequence is CASSLMAGQGARGNTEAFF. CDR3 bases: TGCGCCAGCAGCTTGATGGCGGGACAGGGGGCGAGAGGTAACACTGAAGCTTTCTTT. The variable domain in full, with the rest retrieved from reference TRBV5-1 and TRBJ1-1, is KAGVTQTPRYLIKTRGQQVTLSCSPISGHRSVSWYQQTPGQGLQFLFEYFSETQRNKGNFPGRFSGRQFSNSRSEMNVSTLELGDSALYLCASSLMAGQGARGNTEAFFGQGTRLTVV.

This rearrangement joins TRBV12-3 or TRBV12-4 to TRBJ2-2, with 13 bases aligning to TRBD2. The ends lost 6 bases at V and 5 bases at J; junction bases unmatched: 6. The CDR3 has 16 amino acids. The CDR3 sequence: CASSPGTSGKTGELFF. Written as DNA, the CDR3 is TGTGCCAGCAGCCCTGGGACTAGCGGGAAGACCGGGGAGCTGTTTTTT.

This clonotype was detected only a few times. The chain carries TRBV5-1 and TRBJ2-1; D not resolved. The CDR3 runs 13 residues. V lost 1 base and J lost 5, with 7 bases in between. Germline CDR1 reads SGHRS; CDR2 reads YFSETQ. In nucleotides, the CDR3 is TGCGCCAGCAGCTTGCCGCCGCACAATGAGCAGTTCTTC. It specifies CASSLPPHNEQFF.

The chain uses TRBV20-1 and TRBJ1-5; 7 nucleotides agree with TRBD1. CDR3 size: 14 residues. The trim removed 3 bases at V and 3 bases at J, leaving 5 bases unmatched. Germline loops: CDR1 DFQATT, CDR2 SNEGSKA (reference sequence). The chain's CDR3 is CSASPTGTNQPQHF. In DNA, the CDR3 is TGCAGTGCTAGTCCGACAGGGACCAATCAGCCCCAGCATTTT.

This clonotype was seen a few times. The CDR3 protein is CASSPDRADEQFF. The DNA for the CDR3 is TGTGCCAGCAGTCCAGACAGGGCCGATGAGCAGTTCTTC. The rearrangement uses TRBV12-3 or TRBV12-4 and TRBJ2-1; 7 bases align to TRBD1. The CDR3 extends over 13 amino acids. V dropped 5 bases and J dropped 8; count of bases not matched to a gene: 6.

This clonotype was detected a few times. The rearrangement joins TRBV4-1 to TRBJ2-5; D possibly matches TRBD1 or TRBD2 (5 bases each). Trimming cost V 4 bases and J 4 bases, with 16 bases left between them. Germline assignment: CDR1 MGHRA and CDR2 YSYEKL. The CDR3 is 15 residues long. The CDR3 region has the DNA TGCGCCAGCAGCCCTCGTAGTTCGGGACCAGAGACCCAGTACTTC. Translating it yields CASSPRSSGPETQYF.

The table lists this clonotype with a few counts. The CDR3 nucleotides read TGTGCCAGCAGCCCGACAGGGATGGCCTATGGCTACACCTTC. As protein: CASSPTGMAYGYTF. This chain joins TRBV12-3 or TRBV12-4 and TRBJ1-2, with 7 bases that match TRBD1. The trim removed 6 bases at V and 4 bases at J, leaving 8 bases unmatched. The CDR3 has 14 amino acids.

The chain joins TRBV7-3 to TRBJ2-2, with TRBD1 matching 8 bases. Germline trimming cut 2 bases from V and 3 bases from J; bases unmatched to any gene: 5. CDR3 length equals 16 residues. Germline V gene lookup returns CDR1 SGHTA and CDR2 FQGTGA. The CDR3 nucleotides read TGTGCCAGCAGCTTACACAGGGGGTTGGACACCGGGGAGCTGTTTTTT. Protein: CASSLHRGLDTGELFF.

This clonotype occurred a few times. The chain carries TRBV28 and TRBJ2-7; TRBD1 aligns across 7 bases. Germline loops: CDR1 MDHEN, CDR2 SYDVKM. Germline trimming cut 6 bases from V and 6 bases from J; bases unmatched to any gene: 5. The CDR3 consists of 12 residues. The CDR3 reads CASRQGTAEQYV. In nucleotides, the CDR3 is TGTGCCAGCAGACAAGGGACAGCCGAGCAGTACGTC.

This clonotype was seen only once. The CDR3 DNA sequence: TGCGCCAGCAGCCCGGGACTAGCGGGAAGGGCCGGGGAGCTGTTTTTT. This sequence encodes CASSPGLAGRAGELFF. The V gene is TRBV4-1, the J gene TRBJ2-2, with 13 positions matching TRBD2. This CDR3 region has 16 residues. Per germline, CDR1 MGHRA and CDR2 YSYEKL. The V and J ends lost 4 bases and 6 bases, in that order; junction bases with no gene match: 5.

This chain connects TRBV6-1 to TRBJ2-1, with D maybe TRBD2 (7 bases). Germline V CDR1 and CDR2: MNHNS, SASEGT. The CDR3 spans 15 residues. Trimming removed 6 bases from V and 5 bases from J, with 17 bases in between. CDR3 amino acids: CASRTTGGLNNEQFF. The CDR3 coding sequence is TGTGCCAGCAGGACCACGGGGGGCTTGAACAATGAGCAGTTCTTC.

The chain combines TRBV20-1 with TRBJ2-3, with TRBD2 identical over 13 bases. The V gene end was trimmed by 6 bases and the J gene end by 0 bases; junction bases not matched to a gene: 9. Germline CDR1 DFQATT, CDR2 SNEGSKA (reference sequence). This CDR3 has 17 residues. As DNA, the CDR3 is TGCAGTGCCCCGGGACTAGCGGGGACTTCTAGCACAGATACGCAGTATTTT. It translates to CSAPGLAGTSSTDTQYF.

This clonotype was picked up a small number of times. The gene calls are TRBV5-8 and TRBJ2-7; D is perhaps TRBD2 (8 bases). The CDR3 extends over 13 amino acids. Looked up from germline, CDR1 is SGHTS and CDR2 is YDEGEE. The V end was cut by 6 bases, the J end by 6 bases, with 16 bases between. The CDR3 bases are TGTGCCAGCATCCGGGAGGGGGCGAGCGAGCAGTACGTC. It is translated as CASIREGASEQYV.

This clonotype was observed a handful of times. The chain carries TRBV12-3 or TRBV12-4 and TRBJ2-7; a weak D match, TRBD2 (5 bases). Trimming removed 2 bases at V and 7 bases at J, with 12 bases between. This CDR3 contains 13 residues. The CDR3 reads CASSLLLGSEQYF. CDR3 coding DNA: TGTGCCAGCAGTTTATTGTTGGGGAGTGAGCAGTACTTC.

This chain joins TRBV12-3 or TRBV12-4 and TRBJ1-5, with 7 bases aligning to TRBD1. Losses at the gene ends were 6 bases for V and 7 bases for J; bases not matched to a gene: 6. There are 13 residues in the CDR3. The chain's CDR3 is CASRGDRSQPQHF. The CDR3, as DNA: TGTGCCAGCAGGGGGGACAGAAGCCAGCCCCAGCATTTT.